This T cell receptor (beta chain) was observed in a study of blood T cells in healthy people across ages. With respect to this clonotype: The target antigen is unknown.

Findings and caveats of the study: Changes in expanded clonotypes were possibly confounded, as the CMV status of donors was unknown. Researchers said unsorted PBMCs prevented a conclusive naive versus antigen-experienced comparison.

The CDR3 runs 15 residues. In germline, CDR1 is DFQATT, CDR2 SNEGSKA (reference sequence). V was pared by 3 bases and J by 2 bases, with 17 bases between. A second PCR of roughly 7 to 11 cycles used a sample-barcoded 5' primer and a J-beta primer mix. Each cDNA molecule received a tag from a template-switch adaptor that had 12 random nucleotides. TCRdb reanalysed the 5' RACE reads using MiXCR and keeps one entry per CDR3 protein. Here the sample spans 600,000 to 1,000,000 distinct CDR3 sequences, more than 45% being singletons. The TCR sequence derives from a man under 40 in good health. The chain uses TRBV20-1 and TRBJ2-7; D remains unclear. Sequencing was carried out using blood. This chain's CDR3 is CSARHPKVSAYEQYF. CDR3 sequence (DNA): TGCAGTGCTAGGCACCCGAAGGTTTCCGCCTACGAGCAGTACTTC.